A selection of T cell receptor beta chains follows, all from one sample in a study of CD8 T cells in ankylosing spondylitis. In TCRdb, the 5' RACE reads were re-called with MiXCR into one record per CDR3 protein. The data show a few hundred thousand distinct CDR3 sequences, about a sixth seen once. The specimen sequenced was blood, either unsorted or a sorted T cell fraction (not recorded which). Receptors were obtained from a male donor with ankylosing spondylitis or in good health (not recorded which). The CDR3 runs from the conserved cysteine through the conserved F or W. Each record gives: D gene, J gene, clone size, V gene, CDR3 protein, CDR3 DNA. The D gene is left open where the match is weak. Clone sizes are given selectively: once, few, many, or a class where the clone is expanded.

TRBD1 TRBJ2-7 few TRBV6-5 CASSWGLQGYEQYF TGTGCCAGCAGTTGGGGTCTACAGGGGTACGAGCAGTACTTC
TRBD2 TRBJ2-1 many TRBV12-5 CASGLGTSGTLWFF TGTGCTAGTGGCCTAGGGACTAGCGGGACGCTGTGGTTCTTC
TRBD2 TRBJ2-7 once TRBV3-1 CATSQETAGAYEQYF TGTGCCACCAGCCAAGAAACAGCGGGGGCCTACGAGCAGTACTTC
. TRBJ2-7 many TRBV29-1 CSVEVSYEQYF TGCAGCGTTGAAGTCTCCTACGAGCAGTACTTC
. TRBJ2-3 . TRBV20-1 CSARGPRSTLSTDTQYF TGCAGTGCTAGAGGGCCTCGAAGCACTCTTAGCACAGATACGCAGTATTTT
TRBD2 TRBJ2-2 . TRBV9 CASSGRLAGWRTGELFF TGTGCCAGCAGCGGACGACTAGCGGGATGGAGGACCGGGGAGCTGTTTTTT
. TRBJ2-3 few TRBV6-1 CASTWVGSGTDTQYF TGTGCCAGCACATGGGTTGGTAGCGGCACAGATACGCAGTATTTT
. TRBJ2-4 . TRBV20-1 CSAREAPTGAKNIQYF TGCAGTGCTAGAGAAGCGCCCACGGGGGCCAAAAACATTCAGTACTTC
. TRBJ2-7 . TRBV6-2/TRBV6-3 CASSWLGQSYEQYF TGTGCCAGCAGCTGGTTGGGGCAATCCTACGAGCAGTACTTC
TRBD1 TRBJ2-7 . TRBV6-2/TRBV6-3 CASSISGQAPYEQYF TGTGCCAGCAGCATCTCGGGACAGGCCCCCTACGAGCAGTACTTC
TRBD1 TRBJ2-1 few TRBV12-5 CASARDRVVDEQFF TGTGCTAGTGCCCGGGACAGGGTGGTCGATGAGCAGTTCTTC
. TRBJ2-3 . TRBV13 CASSLQGSGPTDTQYF TGTGCCAGCAGCCTACAGGGTAGCGGACCCACAGATACGCAGTATTTT
. TRBJ1-5 few TRBV4-3 CASSQERTPREPQHF TGCGCCAGCAGCCAAGAACGGACGCCTCGAGAGCCCCAGCATTTT
. TRBJ2-7 . TRBV10-2 CASSESERLIYEQYF TGCGCCAGCAGTGAATCAGAACGCCTGATATACGAGCAGTACTTC
. TRBJ2-6 . TRBV2 CASSEGAGGYGANVLTF TGTGCCAGCAGTGAAGGGGCAGGTGGCTATGGGGCCAACGTCCTGACTTTC
. TRBJ1-4 few TRBV4-1 CASSQVVDNEKLFF TGCGCCAGCAGCCAAGTGGTAGATAATGAAAAACTGTTTTTT
. TRBJ2-3 many TRBV12-3/TRBV12-4 CASRPGNTDTQYF TGTGCCAGCCGGCCCGGGAACACAGATACGCAGTATTTT
. TRBJ2-7 . TRBV4-3 CASSHAEGLPYEQYF TGCGCCAGCAGCCATGCGGAAGGACTACCCTACGAGCAGTACTTC
TRBD1 TRBJ2-2 few TRBV9 CASSEDRALAGELFF TGTGCCAGCAGCGAAGACAGGGCCCTCGCCGGGGAGCTGTTTTTT
. TRBJ1-5 . TRBV6-1 CASNRRDPLNQPQHF TGTGCCAGCAACCGCAGGGATCCCCTCAATCAGCCCCAGCATTTT
TRBD2 TRBJ2-1 . TRBV20-1 CSARAGTSGRVEQFF TGCAGTGCTAGAGCCGGGACTAGCGGGAGAGTTGAGCAGTTCTTC
TRBD2 TRBJ2-1 few TRBV25-1 CASSGTSGRDEQFF TGTGCCAGCTCCGGGACTAGCGGGAGGGATGAGCAGTTCTTC
TRBD2 TRBJ2-3 . TRBV12-3/TRBV12-4 CASSWLGGKDTQYF TGTGCCAGCAGCTGGCTGGGGGGGAAGGACACGCAGTATTTT
. TRBJ1-2 many TRBV9 CASSPRWADNYGYTF TGTGCCAGCAGCCCCAGATGGGCAGACAACTATGGCTACACCTTC
. TRBJ2-1 . TRBV27 CASSLGMGSYNEQFF TGTGCCAGCAGTTTAGGAATGGGCTCCTACAATGAGCAGTTCTTC
TRBD1 TRBJ2-5 few TRBV27 CASSLWGTGGEETQYF TGTGCCAGCAGTTTATGGGGGACAGGGGGCGAAGAGACCCAGTACTTC
TRBD2 TRBJ2-3 . TRBV7-2 CASSPSRREFSADTQYF TGTGCCAGCAGCCCGTCAAGGCGGGAGTTTTCGGCAGATACGCAGTATTTT
. TRBJ2-1 few TRBV27 CASSLGASHEQFF TGTGCCAGCAGTCTTGGGGCTAGCCATGAGCAGTTCTTC
TRBD2 TRBJ2-3 . TRBV27 CASSLSSGSSTDTQYF TGTGCCAGCAGTTTATCTAGCGGGAGTTCTACAGATACGCAGTATTTT
. TRBJ1-4 . TRBV4-3 CASSQDRGYRTNEKLFF TGCGCCAGCAGCCAAGATCGAGGGTATCGAACTAATGAAAAACTGTTTTTT
. TRBJ2-7 . TRBV5-1 CASSLVSLESYEQYF TGCGCCAGCAGCTTGGTTTCTCTAGAGTCCTACGAGCAGTACTTC
TRBD2 TRBJ2-7 many TRBV29-1 CSVGAPLTSGSYEQYF TGCAGCGTTGGCGCCCCTCTGACTAGCGGGAGCTACGAGCAGTACTTC
TRBD2 TRBJ2-5 many TRBV11-1 CASSSIEREEQETQYF TGTGCCAGCAGCTCTATAGAGCGGGAGGAGCAAGAGACCCAGTACTTC
TRBD2 TRBJ2-1 . TRBV25-1 CASSEFGTSGSLSYNEQFF TGTGCCAGCAGTGAATTTGGGACTAGCGGGAGTTTATCCTACAATGAGCAGTTCTTC
. TRBJ2-3 many TRBV20-1 CSARERGRTTDTQYF TGCAGTGCTAGAGAAAGGGGGAGGACGACAGATACGCAGTATTTT
. TRBJ1-4 many TRBV5-1 CASSLGRPGDNEKLFF TGCGCCAGCAGCTTGGGGCGCCCGGGGGATAATGAAAAACTGTTTTTT
. TRBJ2-2 . TRBV7-6 CASSLEVNTGELFF TGTGCCAGCAGCTTAGAGGTGAACACCGGGGAGCTGTTTTTT
. TRBJ2-7 many TRBV19 CASSIGYEQYF TGTGCCAGTAGTATCGGGTACGAGCAGTACTTC
. TRBJ1-1 many TRBV5-1 CASSLVPRAGGGTEAFF TGCGCCAGCAGCTTGGTACCGAGAGCGGGAGGTGGGACTGAAGCTTTCTTT
. TRBJ2-7 few TRBV12-3/TRBV12-4 CASSPAGSAYEQYF TGTGCCAGCAGCCCCGCGGGGTCGGCCTACGAGCAGTACTTC
TRBD2 TRBJ2-7 many TRBV10-1 CASSEGLAGAWEQYF TGCGCCAGCAGTGAGGGGCTAGCGGGAGCATGGGAGCAGTACTTC
. TRBJ1-5 . TRBV24-1 CATNSGLRGYMAVYSNQPQHF TGTGCCACCAATTCGGGCCTCCGTGGCTATATGGCGGTTTATAGCAATCAGCCCCAGCATTTT
. TRBJ1-1 few TRBV6-5 CASSWGGLNTEAFF TGTGCCAGCAGTTGGGGGGGGCTAAACACTGAAGCTTTCTTT
TRBD1 TRBJ2-7 few TRBV25-1 CASSDRQGDTYEQYF TGTGCCAGCAGTGACCGACAGGGGGATACCTACGAGCAGTACTTC
. TRBJ2-3 few TRBV5-1 CASRSSDTQYF TGCGCCAGCAGGAGTTCAGATACGCAGTATTTT
TRBD2 TRBJ2-7 . TRBV5-6 CASSLLAGGPGEQYF TGTGCCAGCAGCTTACTAGCGGGAGGGCCGGGCGAGCAGTACTTC
TRBD2 TRBJ2-1 once TRBV2 CAGEREGIEQFF TGTGCCGGAGAGCGGGAGGGGATTGAGCAGTTCTTC
TRBD1 TRBJ2-7 many TRBV7-2 CASSLWTGDKEQYF TGTGCCAGCAGCTTATGGACAGGGGATAAAGAGCAGTACTTC
TRBD2 TRBJ2-1 . TRBV7-8 CASSPYLADSYNEQFF TGTGCCAGCAGCCCCTATCTAGCGGATTCCTACAATGAGCAGTTCTTC
TRBD2 TRBJ2-1 . TRBV27 CASSLFPVLAVEQFF TGTGCCAGCAGTTTATTTCCCGTACTAGCGGTTGAGCAGTTCTTC
. TRBJ2-5 . TRBV12-3/TRBV12-4 CASSPGTSPETQYF TGTGCCAGCAGCCCTGGGACTTCACCAGAGACCCAGTACTTC